There are a few counts of the clone carrying this TCR beta chain. The data stem from a study of blood T cell repertoires in COVID-19. Study summary: Samples of COVID-19 (acute and convalescent) were obtained from the United States, Italy and Spain. From T cells, B-cell-depleted T cells, or PBMCs came the material, which was cDNA or gDNA.

The CDR3 is made up of 13 amino acids. Germline CDR1 is SGHAT and CDR2 is FQNNGV. V lost 0 bases to trimming and J lost 7 bases, with 7 bases between them. In the study's own analysis: Cell counts per sample came from amplifying reference gene primers. The table came from immunoSEQ multiplex PCR; TCRdb's copy has only in-frame clones and leaves some out. V, J and clone size derive from that table, while D and trimming were established from the DNA sequence. The sample contains 68,000 or so clones, 85% to 90% of which appear only once. The receptor was isolated from a man in his fifties or sixties with active COVID-19. The rearrangement uses TRBV11-2 and TRBJ1-5, with unresolved D. Sequencing was done on a sample of peripheral blood. The CDR3 reads CASSLDLRQPQHF. In DNA form, the CDR3 reads TGTGCCAGCAGCTTAGATCTGCGGCAGCCCCAGCATTTT.